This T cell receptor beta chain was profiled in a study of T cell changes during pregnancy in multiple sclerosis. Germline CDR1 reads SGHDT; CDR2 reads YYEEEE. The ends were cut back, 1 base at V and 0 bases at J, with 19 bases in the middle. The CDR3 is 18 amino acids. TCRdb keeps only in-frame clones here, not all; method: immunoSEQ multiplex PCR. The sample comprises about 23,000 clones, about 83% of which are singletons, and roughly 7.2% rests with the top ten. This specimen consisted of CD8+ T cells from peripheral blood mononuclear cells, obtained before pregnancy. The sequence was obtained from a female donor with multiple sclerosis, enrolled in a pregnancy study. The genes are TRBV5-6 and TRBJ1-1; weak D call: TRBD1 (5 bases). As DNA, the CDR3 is TGTGCCAGCAGCTTGCACAGTCAGACGAAGGGGCTGAACACTGAAGCTTTCTTT. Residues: CASSLHSQTKGLNTEAFF.